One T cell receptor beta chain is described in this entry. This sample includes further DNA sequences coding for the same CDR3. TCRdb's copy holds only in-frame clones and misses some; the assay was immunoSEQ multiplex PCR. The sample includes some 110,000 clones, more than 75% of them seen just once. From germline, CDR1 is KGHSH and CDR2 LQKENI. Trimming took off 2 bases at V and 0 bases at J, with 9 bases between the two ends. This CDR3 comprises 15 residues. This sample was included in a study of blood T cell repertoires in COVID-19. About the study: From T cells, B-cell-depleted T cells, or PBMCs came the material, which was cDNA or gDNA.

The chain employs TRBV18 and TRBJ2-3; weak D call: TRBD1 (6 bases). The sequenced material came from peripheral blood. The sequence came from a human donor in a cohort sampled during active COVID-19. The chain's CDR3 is CASSPGQLSTDTQYF. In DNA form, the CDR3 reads TGTGCCAGCTCACCAGGACAGCTCAGCACAGATACGCAGTATTTT.